This TCR beta chain was identified in a study of cytomegalovirus exposure and HLA in healthy donors (TCRdb year 2017). For the study in its entirety: An earlier analysis of roughly 500 of the donors reported under 300 Gb of sequence data and 100 million to 120 million unique TCR beta sequences obtained from approximately 180 million T cells. Donor age, sex, ethnicity and CMV serostatus were collected together with the repertoire data. HLA typing included class I and class II loci at four-digit resolution. On average, roughly 250,000 unique TCR beta nucleotide sequences were sequenced per donor among about 400 genotyped donors of the cohort, with roughly 18% of those sequences being non-productive. An early release that covered more than 550 HLA-typed donors contained around 300 gigabases of sequencing data and tens of millions of unique TCR sequences. In an earlier analysis of more than 550 of the donors, high-throughput TCR beta sequencing was used to judge whether each TCR beta V gene segment behaved as functional or pseudogenic. Of the approximately 400 genotyped donors, around 81% fell in the genetic ancestry cluster associated with self-reported Caucasian donors. About five DR-DQ haplotypes were treated as single units for association and clustering because of strong linkage in the cohort. The study aimed to test whether cataloging public T cell receptors could reveal signatures of past pathogen exposure. Rather than using new phenotypic data, the later analysis identified candidate immune exposures from TCR beta sequences and from how often those sequences occurred across donors. The study profiled the T cell repertoires of hundreds of subjects by immunosequencing and related them to cytomegalovirus serostatus. Genome-wide SNP genotypes for about three fifths of the roughly 700 donors were used in a later genetic analysis, which treated that subset as a discovery cohort. All discovery cohort repertoires had been generated using a single sequencing platform. The number of typed donors differed by locus: 629-630 for A, B, C, DRB1 and DQB1; approximately 520 for DQA1; around 580 for DPA1; and 400 to 480 for DPB1. Besides the first cohort of 500 to 700 subjects, a separate validation cohort made up of 90 to 150 different subjects was used. To study patterns of TCR occurrence, a later analysis re-analyzed previously published TCR beta repertoires from around 700 donors and added high-resolution HLA genotyping. To predict cytomegalovirus infection status, the study brought together high-throughput TCR immunosequencing, statistical association of individual TCRs with disease status, and machine learning.

On this clone itself: Its antigen specificity is not known. Per-nucleotide qualities are absent, and no much larger clonotype sits a single base away.

The library was made by the immunoSEQ multiplex PCR assay. For the multiplex PCR, a mixture combining 60 forward primers for TCR Vbeta segments and 13 reverse primers for TCR Jbeta segments was used. The CDR3 region of rearranged TCR beta genes was amplified from genomic DNA by a multiplex PCR assay. Amplified TCR beta libraries were sequenced as 87-base-pair reads on the Illumina HiSeq System. Turning to the authors' computational methods: In a later analysis, some 80 million unique TCR beta chains were counted across the 500 to 700 repertoires, and roughly 11 million of these chains were shared by at least two donors. Raw reads were error-corrected and collapsed into unique sequences by a nearest-neighbor algorithm in which closely related sequences were merged to remove PCR and sequencing errors. To assign V, D and J gene segments, CDR3 sequences were aligned to IMGT reference sequences. Each retained sequence needed at least a six-nucleotide match to both a V gene segment and a J gene segment. Rearrangements were called productive when the CDR3 lacked stop codons and stayed in frame with V and J; all others were non-productive. Following IMGT convention, CDR3 was defined as the stretch from the second conserved V-encoded cysteine up to the conserved J-encoded phenylalanine. Sequences without an unambiguous match to a single V gene segment were excluded from the earlier analysis of a few hundred of the donors. In an earlier analysis of some 590 of the donors, a V segment was called functional when productive rearrangements were above 56.7%, and segregating when the standard deviation between donors exceeded 5%. A statistical classification framework was built for diagnosing cytomegalovirus status from the catalog of TCR beta chain sequences. A later analysis assigned V and J genes by comparing TCR nucleotide sequences with IMGT/GENE-DB human TR gene sequences. The TCRdist pipeline was used in a later analysis to assign CDR3 sequences and most-parsimonious VDJ recombination scenarios. In a later analysis, every TCR beta chain was defined by the combination of its CDR3 amino acid sequence and its V-gene family, and reads without a unique V-gene family were dropped. A later analysis removed 450 to 600 highly shared, low-generation-probability nucleotide sequences to deal with suspected cross-contamination and a sequencing artifact. A later analysis calculated a clonal expansion index for each public chain from normalized within-repertoire ranks of inferred template counts. A later analysis computed generation probabilities with a VDJ recombination model fitted to out-of-frame rearrangements, and checked the results against IGoR. A later analysis scored TCR-TCR, TCR-HLA and TCR-CMV co-occurrence with hypergeometric tests, applying a repertoire-size bias correction to TCR pairs. In a later analysis, false discovery rates were estimated by permuting HLA or CMV assignments 20 times. In a later analysis, co-occurring TCRs were grouped using DBSCAN, and TCRdist sequence similarity was added for clustering within HLA-allele-positive subsets. Repertoires with fewer than 30,000 or more than 120,000 public chains were left out of co-occurrence clustering, as were about 5 repertoires with anomalous nucleotide sharing. In its TCRdb copy, this immuneACCESS table keeps in-frame sequences only and misses some clones. Where compared with another copy, unresolved V genes explain less than half of these, and the others have no known cause. V and J calls and clone size follow that table, whereas D and trimming were derived from the DNA. The sample records around 53,000 clones, approximately 84% of which are singletons. The ten largest clones take up 2.9% of the sample.

Paper-wide results and their limitations: Correlated functional status among segregating V segments might be attributable to linkage disequilibrium, but an unknown experimental factor could not be ruled out. Roughly uniform sequencing depth across donors was assumed in presence/absence analyses, although this assumption may not hold. Cytomegalovirus status was reported to be diagnosed by the classifier with high specificity and sensitivity in both the original and validation cohorts. Because HLA typing was missing for some donors at each locus, association tests included only the typed subset. In a later analysis, several top co-occurrence clusters were reported to appear linked to parvovirus B19, influenza, CMV and Epstein-Barr virus. Most TCR sequences were seen in very few donors, while some public TCRs were found in many individuals. According to a later analysis, TCR association rates differed among HLA loci, with DRB1 alleles showing the most associated TCRs and HLA-C alleles showing the fewest. In an earlier analysis of 587 of the donors, most TCR beta V segments were observed in productive rearrangements about 87% or about 30% of the time, broadly matching IMGT annotations. A further reported finding was that TCR beta sequences accurately predicted the HLA-A and HLA-B alleles for most subjects in the first cohort. Compared with equally common non-associated chains, HLA-associated TCR beta chains in a later analysis were more clonally expanded and had lower generation probabilities. Most CMV-associated TCR beta chains appeared to be HLA-restricted in a later analysis, and the HLA associations seemed to be driven largely by CMV exposure. A later genetic analysis reported fewer N-insertions in productive TCRs among donors in an Asian-associated ancestry cluster than the roughly 700-donor mean. It was suggested by the authors that the approach could potentially be generalized to other disease states and immunological phenotypes. A cluster of highly shared sequence variants was judged likely to be a technical artifact of the sequencing pipeline. A later analysis associated about 18,000 TCR beta sequences with specific HLA alleles at a false discovery rate of 0.05. A total of 150 or so TCR beta chains were listed by the study as associated with cytomegalovirus. Only TCR beta chains were sequenced in this cohort, and the absence of alpha or paired-chain data limited detectable features. In vitro tests confirmed that three of the cytomegalovirus-associated TCR beta chains recognize cytomegalovirus antigens. When HLA alleles, especially DR and DQ, strongly co-occurred, attributing TCR associations to individual alleles was difficult. Because counts were too low, around 18 rarely observed V segments, including chromosome 9 orphons, were left out of the earlier analysis of 587 of the donors. Immune exposure information for the cohort was limited to CMV serostatus. In a later genetic analysis, a missense DCLRE1C variant was associated with V-gene and J-gene trimming of TCR beta chains, and the association was replicated in an independent cohort.

In total, 600 or so healthy bone marrow donors made up the cohort. Cohort members were all nominally healthy when sampled, although unrecorded immune exposures were likely present. The donor was CMV seronegative and belonged to the group of 350 or so seronegative cohort members. A peripheral blood sample was collected from each donor, and TCR beta sequencing was performed on peripheral blood mononuclear cells. The Qiagen DNeasy Blood Extraction Kit was used to extract genomic DNA from the blood cell samples. The sequenced sample was PBMCs. This clonotype was sampled from a man between 50 and 59 years old in good health and CMV-seronegative.

CDR3 protein: CASSNRDRGSDTQYF. The nucleotide sequence reads as follows: TGTGCCAGTAGTAACCGGGACAGGGGATCCGATACGCAGTATTTT. The V and J genes are TRBV19 and TRBJ2-3, with TRBD1 matching 10 junction bases. Per the germline V gene (reference sequence), LNHDA is the CDR1 and SQIVND is the CDR2. The CDR3 holds 15 amino acids from the cysteine to the phenylalanine. Only the CDR3 part of the read is kept: 45 bases, read in frame from the first base. Clipping removes 4 bases from V and 6 bases from J, with 7 as the unmatched junction base count.